One T cell receptor beta chain is described in this entry. Time point in this sample: pretreatment peripheral blood. Germline V gene data show CDR1 as SGHAT and CDR2 as FQNNGV. This CDR3 is built from 15 residues. V dropped 4 bases and J dropped 0; count of bases not matched to a gene: 3. The data were produced by immunoSEQ multiplex PCR, yet TCRdb's version contains in-frame clones alone and is incomplete. The repertoire holds some 63,000 clones, with more than 80% as singletons. This entry is derived from a study of PD-L1 blockade in urothelial cancer. This sequence joins TRBV11-2 and TRBJ1-1, with 9 bases aligning to TRBD1. The TCR was taken from a man between 65 and 85 years old with urothelial cancer. The sequencing used PBMCs, collected around atezolizumab (anti-PD-L1) treatment. CDR3 coding DNA: TGTGCCAGCAGCTCAGGGACAGGGTTGAACACTGAAGCTTTCTTT. Its protein product is CASSSGTGLNTEAFF.